The rows below give T cell receptor beta chains drawn from one sample of a study of T cell responses to AZD1222 COVID-19 vaccine. Data came from immunoSEQ multiplex PCR; TCRdb stores just in-frame clones and leaves some out. Here the sample spans about 120,000 clones, over 80% being singletons. The sequencing here drew on peripheral blood, taken on day 0 of AZD1222 vaccination. The receptor set was obtained from an adult in good health. The CDR3 runs from the conserved cysteine through the conserved F or W. Each record gives: D gene, J gene, clone size, V gene, CDR3 protein, CDR3 DNA. The D gene is left open where the match is weak. Clone size, where shown, is once, few, many, or a class for clones that have expanded.

>TRBD1|TRBJ2-2|-|TRBV7-2
CASSLNRGWNTGELFF
TGTGCCAGCAGCCTTAACAGGGGCTGGAACACCGGGGAGCTGTTTTTT
>-|TRBJ1-2|few|TRBV5-1
CASSSTLQGANYGYTF
TGCGCCAGCAGCTCGACCTTACAGGGAGCTAACTATGGCTACACCTTC
>-|TRBJ1-6|few|TRBV3-1/TRBV3-2
CASSSTGLEGALHF
TGTGCCAGCAGCTCGACAGGCCTTGAGGGGGCCCTCCACTTT
>-|TRBJ2-5|-|TRBV19
CASGGLAGPKETQYF
TGTGCCAGTGGGGGGTTGGCGGGTCCAAAAGAGACCCAGTACTTC
>TRBD2|TRBJ2-1|-|TRBV28
CASRLSGSSYNEQFF
TGTGCCAGCAGATTAAGCGGGAGCTCCTACAATGAGCAGTTCTTC
>TRBD2|TRBJ2-3|-|TRBV9
CASSSGGADTQYF
TGTGCCAGCAGTAGTGGGGGGGCAGATACGCAGTATTTT
>-|TRBJ2-5|-|TRBV5-1
CASSLSPVLSETQYF
TGCGCCAGCAGCCTCTCCCCAGTATTAAGCGAGACCCAGTACTTC
>-|TRBJ2-4|-|TRBV19
CASSILIQGSRGKNIQYF
TGTGCCAGTAGTATTTTGATCCAGGGTTCCCGGGGCAAAAACATTCAGTACTTC
>-|TRBJ1-2|-|TRBV9
CASSATPRAGYGYTF
TGTGCCAGCAGCGCCACACCGAGGGCGGGCTATGGCTACACCTTC
>-|TRBJ1-4|-|TRBV5-1
CASSPWGGMNEKLFF
TGCGCCAGCAGCCCCTGGGGGGGGATGAATGAAAAACTGTTTTTT
>-|TRBJ1-1|-|TRBV28
CASSQPGTVNTEAFF
TGTGCCAGCAGTCAGCCCGGGACGGTGAACACTGAAGCTTTCTTT
>TRBD2|TRBJ2-3|-|TRBV6-1
CASSELLAGGPSTDTQYF
TGTGCCAGCAGTGAACTGCTAGCGGGAGGGCCGAGCACAGATACGCAGTATTTT
>TRBD1|TRBJ2-1|-|TRBV11-3
CASSLEGQGRNEQFF
TGTGCCAGCAGCTTAGAGGGACAGGGGAGAAATGAGCAGTTCTTC
>-|TRBJ1-5|-|TRBV18
CASSPRGGTNQPQHF
TGTGCCAGCTCACCACGGGGCGGAACCAATCAGCCCCAGCATTTT
>TRBD1|TRBJ2-5|few|TRBV7-8
CASSPDRGQTQYF
TGTGCCAGCAGCCCCGACAGGGGTCAGACCCAGTACTTC
>-|TRBJ2-5|-|TRBV2
CASLPEVWETQYF
TGTGCCAGCCTCCCGGAGGTTTGGGAGACCCAGTACTTC